These 32 T cell receptor beta chains share one sample of origin, sequenced in a study of blood T cells in healthy people across ages. Then a second PCR, running about 7 to 11 cycles, was carried out with a sample-barcoded 5' primer and a J-beta primer mix. TCRdb itself ran the 5' RACE reads through MiXCR, one entry per CDR3 protein. Found here are approximately 810,000 distinct CDR3 sequences, 29% of them singletons; the top ten hold 15% to 20%. The sequenced sample consisted of blood. The receptor set was obtained from a woman of 80 years or more in good health.

This clonotype was seen a single time. The V gene is TRBV30, the J gene TRBJ2-7; D tentatively reads TRBD1 or TRBD2 (5 bases each). Germline V lookup: CDR1 GTSNPN, CDR2 SVGIG (reference sequence). This CDR3 region has 13 residues. V lost 2 bases and J 3 bases, leaving 11 bases between the germline ends. The CDR3, as DNA: TGTGCCTGGAGTCCCGGGGACGGCTACGAGCAGTACTTC. This codes for CAWSPGDGYEQYF.

This clonotype was seen at least ten times. This chain links TRBV7-2 with TRBJ2-7, with D perhaps TRBD1 (6 bases). This CDR3 contains 14 residues. V was clipped by 3 bases and J by 0 bases, with 9 bases between them. Germline assignment: CDR1 SGHTA and CDR2 FQGNSA. The CDR3 bases are TGTGCCAGCAGCTTTAGGGGGACCTCCTACGAGCAGTACTTC. Translation: CASSFRGTSYEQYF.

The chain joins TRBV28 to TRBJ2-3; no definite D call. In germline, CDR1 is MDHEN, CDR2 SYDVKM. V lost 7 bases and J lost 2, with 10 bases in between. This CDR3 is built from 13 residues. The CDR3 DNA follows: TGTGCCAGCAATAGTCATTCCACAGATACGCAGTATTTT. Translation: CASNSHSTDTQYF.

This clonotype came up many times. This chain connects TRBV4-3 to TRBJ1-2; no firm D call. Germline CDR1 LGHNA, CDR2 YSLEER. The CDR3 contains 13 residues. Deletions cut 4 bases from V and 4 bases from J, with 10 bases between. CDR3 region: CASSREKTYGYTF. The CDR3 DNA is TGCGCCAGCAGCCGGGAAAAAACCTATGGCTACACCTTC.

V and J are TRBV4-2 and TRBJ1-4; D remains unclear. Trimming removed 3 bases from V and 6 bases from J, with 8 bases in between. The germline V gene has CDR1 LGHNA and CDR2 YNFKEQ. This CDR3 region has 13 residues. The chain's CDR3 is CASSHPPHEKLFF. CDR3 DNA: TGTGCCAGCAGCCATCCTCCCCATGAAAAACTGTTTTTT.

This clonotype was detected many times. The chain employs TRBV20-1 and TRBJ2-3, with D perhaps being TRBD1 or TRBD2 (5 bases each). The length of the CDR3 is 14 residues. The germline V gene has CDR1 DFQATT and CDR2 SNEGSKA (reference sequence). V lost 6 bases to trimming and J lost 3 bases, with 16 bases between them. CDR3 DNA: TGCAGTGCCACGGGACGAAAGAGGACAGATACGCAGTATTTT. This sequence encodes CSATGRKRTDTQYF.

This clonotype was counted between two and nine times. The chain couples TRBV12-3 or TRBV12-4 to TRBJ2-7, with unresolved D. V lost 2 bases and J 5 bases, leaving 10 bases between the germline ends. This CDR3 has 13 amino acids. The CDR3 DNA reads as TGTGCCAGCAGTTTAAGCTGGGTCCACGAGCAGTACTTC. Residues: CASSLSWVHEQYF.

The chain joins TRBV25-1 to TRBJ1-2; 8 nucleotides align to TRBD1. The CDR3 consists of 15 residues. Germline CDR1 and CDR2: MGHDK and SYGVNS. V lost 1 base, J lost 4 bases, and 5 bases stayed unmatched. The CDR3 here is CASSEWGQEPYGYTF. The CDR3 region has the DNA TGTGCCAGCAGTGAATGGGGACAGGAACCCTATGGCTACACCTTC.

The rearrangement uses TRBV15 and TRBJ1-1; D possibly corresponds to TRBD1 (6 bases). Germline values: CDR1 LNHNV, CDR2 YYDKDF (reference sequence). Trimming removed 0 bases from V and 3 bases from J, with 17 bases in between. This CDR3 is built from 17 residues. DNA for the CDR3: TGTGCCACCAGCAGAGATCGATACAGGGACCAGGACACTGAAGCTTTCTTT. Its protein is CATSRDRYRDQDTEAFF.

The sample holds many counts of this clonotype. This chain connects TRBV12-3 or TRBV12-4 to TRBJ2-5; possibly TRBD1 or TRBD2 for D (5 bases each). This CDR3 has 14 amino acids. V shed 6 bases and J shed 0 bases, with 11 bases lying between them. The CDR3 protein is CASSMGRNQETQYF. The DNA of the CDR3 is TGTGCCAGCAGCATGGGACGGAACCAAGAGACCCAGTACTTC.

This clonotype has only a few counts. This chain uses TRBV5-4 with TRBJ2-5; the match to TRBD2 covers 8 bases. The DNA end favors TRBJ2-7, so the J call may be wrong. The CDR3 length is 16 residues. Per the germline V gene, CDR1 is SGHNT and CDR2 is YYREEE (reference sequence). CDR3 sequence: CASSPGLAQVSYEQYF. For the CDR3, the DNA is TGTGCCAGCAGCCCCGGACTAGCTCAGGTCTCGTACGAGCAGTACTTC.

This chain uses TRBV15 with TRBJ2-1, with D hard to call. From germline, CDR1 is LNHNV and CDR2 YYDKDF (reference sequence). The CDR3 spans 14 residues. V was shortened by 0 bases and J by 5 bases, with 8 bases between the two germline ends. The CDR3 loop is CATSREGPHNEQFF. The CDR3 DNA reads TGTGCCACCAGCAGAGAAGGACCTCACAATGAGCAGTTCTTC.

This clonotype was detected ten times or more. The chain couples TRBV4-3 to TRBJ1-2, with a possible D match to TRBD1 (5 bases). The CDR3 runs to 13 residues. Germline V gene lookup returns CDR1 LGHNA and CDR2 YSLEER. V was pared by 5 bases and J by 2 bases, with 9 bases between. The DNA of the CDR3 is TGCGCCAGCAGCAAGACAGTGAACTATGGCTACACCTTC. This codes for CASSKTVNYGYTF.

V usage is TRBV7-2 and J usage is TRBJ1-5; tentatively, D is TRBD1 (6 bases). Germline CDR1 SGHTA, CDR2 FQGNSA. This CDR3 is built from 15 residues. V lost 4 bases and J lost 4, with 14 bases in between. CDR3 residues: CASSSHQGQNQPQHF. DNA for the CDR3: TGTGCCAGCAGCTCCCATCAGGGGCAGAATCAGCCCCAGCATTTT.

This clonotype was found many times. The chain couples TRBV27 to TRBJ2-7; 10 bases map to TRBD2. The CDR3 runs 15 residues. The germline CDR1 and CDR2 sequences are MNHEY and SMNVEV (reference sequence). The trim removed 5 bases at V and 7 bases at J, leaving 11 bases unmatched. CDR3 protein: CASSQNRAGGLEQYF. The CDR3 bases are TGTGCCAGCAGTCAAAATCGAGCGGGGGGGCTTGAGCAGTACTTC.

Points on this clonotype: A much larger clone lies one base from this, so it may be a read error. This chain joins TRBV7-2 and TRBJ2-6; D unclear. CDR1 SGHTA and CDR2 FQGNSA come from the germline V gene. The length of the CDR3 is 16 residues. CDR3 in DNA: TGTGCCAGCAGCTTATCCGGTGCCTCTGGGACCAACGTCCTGACTTTC. Its translation: CASSLSGASGTNVLTF.

The chain links TRBV5-1 to TRBJ2-7, with 9 positions matching TRBD1. The CDR3 totals 15 residues. The V and J ends lost 0 bases and 2 bases, in that order; junction bases with no gene match: 3. Germline V gene lookup returns CDR1 SGHRS and CDR2 YFSETQ. This CDR3 is CASSLGDRVTYEQYF. For the CDR3, the DNA is TGCGCCAGCAGCTTGGGGGACAGGGTAACCTACGAGCAGTACTTC.

This clonotype has at least ten counts. The V gene is TRBV7-2, the J gene TRBJ2-5, with D possibly being TRBD2 (6 bases). V was trimmed by 7 bases and J by 4 bases, leaving 22 bases between them. CDR1 SGHTA and CDR2 FQGNSA come from the germline V gene. The CDR3 loop spans 16 amino acids. In DNA, the CDR3 is TGTGCCAGCACCTTTAGCGGAGGGCAGGGACCAGAGACCCAGTACTTC. It yields the protein CASTFSGGQGPETQYF.

The chain combines TRBV10-3 with TRBJ2-1, with D hard to call. The CDR3 spans 15 residues. Germline CDR1 reads ENHRY; CDR2 reads SYGVKD. V was pared by 0 bases and J by 1 base, with 7 bases between. In DNA, the CDR3 is TGTGCCATCAGTGAGTCGCTGGGTTCCTACAATGAGCAGTTCTTC. Translation gives CAISESLGSYNEQFF.

This clonotype came up a few times. V is TRBV19 and J is TRBJ1-1; D ambiguous. The germline CDR1 and CDR2 sequences are LNHDA and SQIVND (reference sequence). The CDR3 consists of 11 residues. The ends were cut back, 3 bases at V and 8 bases at J, with 7 bases in the middle. The CDR3 loop reads CASSMEREAFF. The CDR3 nucleotides are TGTGCCAGTAGTATGGAACGGGAAGCTTTCTTT. Drawing the rest from reference TRBV19 and TRBJ1-1, the complete variable domain is DGGITQSPKYLFRKEGQNVTLSCEQNLNHDAMYWYRQDPGQGLRLIYYSQIVNDFQKGDIAEGYSVSREKKESFPLTVTSAQKNPTAFYLCASSMEREAFFGQGTRLTVV.

For this clonotype: The junction and the germline gene differ at one end; a read error may be behind it. V gene TRBV2 combines with J gene TRBJ1-6, with D maybe TRBD1 (5 bases). CDR3 length equals 13 residues. Germline loops: CDR1 SNHLY, CDR2 FYNNEI. The CDR3 region has the DNA TGTGCCAGCACATCAGGGTATAGTTCACCCCTCCACTTT. Protein product: CASTSGYSSPLHF.

The chain is built from TRBV27 and TRBJ1-1, with a tentative D call TRBD1 (5 bases). Germline assignment: CDR1 MNHEY and CDR2 SMNVEV (reference sequence). V lost 6 bases and J lost 5, with 13 bases in between. The CDR3 loop spans 13 amino acids. CDR3 nucleotide sequence: TGTGCCAGCAGGAGGGGTGGAACGACTGAAGCTTTCTTT. This sequence encodes CASRRGGTTEAFF.

As to this clonotype: Mismatch with germline at one junction end may stem from a read error. The chain combines TRBV11-2 with TRBJ2-3, with D unclear. The CDR3 contains 13 residues. Per the germline V gene, CDR1 is SGHAT and CDR2 is FQNNGV. CDR3 protein: CASSQPPGVTRYF. For the CDR3, the DNA is TGTGCCAGCAGCCAGCCCCCGGGCGTTACGCGGTATTTT.

Note on this clonotype: This may come from a read error, since a much larger clone is one base off. The chain joins TRBV28 to TRBJ2-3; D is perhaps TRBD1 or TRBD2 (5 bases each). The CDR3 runs 14 residues. Germline assignment: CDR1 MDHEN and CDR2 SYDVKM. The CDR3 region is CASSLFGALDTRYF. As DNA, the CDR3 is TGTGCCAGCAGTTTATTCGGGGCTCTGGATACGCGGTATTTT.

The sample holds a few counts of this clonotype. The chain carries TRBV20-1 and TRBJ1-5; D ambiguous. CDR1 and CDR2 from the germline V gene are DFQATT and SNEGSKA (reference sequence). The V gene lost 4 bases and the J gene lost 5 bases, with 9 bases spanning the gap. CDR3 length: 12 residues. The CDR3 DNA sequence: TGCAGTGCTATCATAGGCGATCAGCCCCAGCATTTT. This gives the protein CSAIIGDQPQHF.

This chain uses TRBV28 with TRBJ2-2; 16 bases map to TRBD2. This CDR3 spans 19 amino acids. Germline V CDR1 and CDR2: MDHEN, SYDVKM. With V trimmed by 6 bases and J by 5 bases, 12 bases remained unmatched. CDR3 residues: CASSRSGTSGGAWTGELFF. CDR3 DNA: TGTGCCAGCAGCCGATCCGGGACTAGCGGGGGGGCCTGGACCGGGGAGCTGTTTTTT. Using reference TRBV28 and TRBJ2-2 for the parts outside the CDR3, the full variable domain is DVKVTQSSRYLVKRTGEKVFLECVQDMDHENMFWYRQDPGLGLRLIYFSYDVKMKEKGDIPEGYSVSREKKERFSLILESASTNQTSMYLCASSRSGTSGGAWTGELFFGEGSRLTVL.

This clonotype showed up many times. The rearrangement links TRBV29-1 to TRBJ2-3; D not resolved. Between the trimmed V and J ends, which lost 2 bases and 1 base, there was a span of 7 bases. The CDR3 is 13 residues long. Germline V CDR1 and CDR2: SQVTM, ANQGSEA. The CDR3 loop reads CSVERQGTDTQYF. The DNA of the CDR3 is TGCAGCGTTGAACGGCAGGGCACAGATACGCAGTATTTT.

This clonotype was observed a handful of times. This sequence joins TRBV24-1 and TRBJ1-2; 8 nucleotides agree with TRBD1. This CDR3 is 17 amino acids long. The germline V gene has CDR1 KGHDR and CDR2 SFDVKD. J gave up 2 bases and V 3 bases, and 10 bases lay outside the gene matches. The CDR3 nucleotides read TGTGCCACCAGTGATCCGACAGGGGCCAGGGGAAACTATGGCTACACCTTC. It translates to CATSDPTGARGNYGYTF.

This clonotype was found once. The V and J genes are TRBV11-3 and TRBJ1-4; D remains ambiguous. Trimming stripped 5 bases from V and 7 bases from J, with 11 bases between. Germline V CDR1 and CDR2: SGHNT, YENEEA. The CDR3 is made up of 13 amino acids. CDR3 bases: TGTGCCAGCAGCCGCGTCGTGGGTGAAAAACTGTTTTTT. Protein product: CASSRVVGEKLFF.

V and J are TRBV18 and TRBJ2-3; 9 bases are shared with TRBD2. The germline CDR1 and CDR2 sequences are KGHSH and LQKENI. V trimming: 3 bases; J trimming: 4 bases; junction bases outside the gene matches: 5. The CDR3 runs to 15 residues. The CDR3, as DNA: TGTGCCAGCTCACCGCCGGGACTAGCCGCAGATACGCAGTATTTT. Translation: CASSPPGLAADTQYF.

This clonotype was seen a handful of times. The chain is built from TRBV7-9 and TRBJ2-6; D unresolved. Germline V gives CDR1 SEHNR, CDR2 FQNEAQ (reference sequence). CDR3 size: 15 residues. V dropped 5 bases and J dropped 0 bases, with 8 bases sitting between them. CDR3 in DNA: TGTGCCAGCAGCACCCAAAGCTCTGGGGCCAACGTCCTGACTTTC. Its translation: CASSTQSSGANVLTF.

A word on this clonotype: Germline is not matched at one junction end, which may reflect a read error. J is TRBJ1-2 and V is TRBV6-5, with a tentative D call TRBD1 (5 bases). CDR3 length: 14 amino acids. In germline, CDR1 is MNHEY, CDR2 SVGAGI. The CDR3 reads CAGSYSGGTYGYTF. In nucleotides, the CDR3 is TGTGCCGGCAGTTACTCGGGGGGAACCTATGGCTACACCTTC.